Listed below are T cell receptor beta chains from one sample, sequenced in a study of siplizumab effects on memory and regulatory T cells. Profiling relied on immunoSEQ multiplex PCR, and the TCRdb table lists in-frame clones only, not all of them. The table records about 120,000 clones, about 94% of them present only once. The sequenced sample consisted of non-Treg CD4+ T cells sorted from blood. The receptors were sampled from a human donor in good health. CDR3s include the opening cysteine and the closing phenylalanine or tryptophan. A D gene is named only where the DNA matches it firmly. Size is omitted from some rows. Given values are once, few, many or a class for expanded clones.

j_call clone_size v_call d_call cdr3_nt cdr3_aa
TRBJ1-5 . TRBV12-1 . TGTGCCAGCAGCTCACAAGCCCCCCAGGGGAACGGCAATCAGCCCCAGCATTTT CASSSQAPQGNGNQPQHF
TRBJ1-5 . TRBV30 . TGTGCCTGGACACCCTTCCAGCCCCAGCATTTT CAWTPFQPQHF
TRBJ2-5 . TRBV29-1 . TGCAGCGTTGAATCGGGGCCCCGACAAGAGACCCAGTACTTC CSVESGPRQETQYF
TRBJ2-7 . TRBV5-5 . TGTGCCAGCAGCTTGGGCCCAGATACCAGCTCCTACGAGCAGTACTTC CASSLGPDTSSYEQYF
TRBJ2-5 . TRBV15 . TGTGCCACCAGCAGGATGAGGGACGGGACGGAGACCCAGTACTTC CATSRMRDGTETQYF
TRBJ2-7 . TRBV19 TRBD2 TGTGCCAGTAGCCAGGAGCCGGGACTAGCCTACGAGCAGTACTTC CASSQEPGLAYEQYF
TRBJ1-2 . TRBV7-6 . TGTGCCAGCAGCTTATACTCGGGGATCTATGGCTACACCTTC CASSLYSGIYGYTF
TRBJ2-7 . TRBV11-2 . TGTGCCAGCAGCTTAGAGCCTAACTCCTACGAGCAGTACTTC CASSLEPNSYEQYF
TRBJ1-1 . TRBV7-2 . TGTGCCAGCAGCTTTACCCGGGGGACCACTGAAGCTTTCTTT CASSFTRGTTEAFF
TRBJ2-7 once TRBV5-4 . TGTGCCAGCAGCTTTGGGATCGATGCTTCCTACGAGCAGTACTTC CASSFGIDASYEQYF
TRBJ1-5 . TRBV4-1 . TGCGCCAGCAGCCAAGACCTCGGTCGGGGTGGGGAAAATCAGCCCCAGCATTTT CASSQDLGRGGENQPQHF
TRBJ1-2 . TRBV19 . TGTGCCAGTAGAGCGGGACACTCGTCCTATGGCTACACCTTC CASRAGHSSYGYTF
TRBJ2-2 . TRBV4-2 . TGTGCCAGCAGCCAAGCATTAGACTTCACCGGGGAGCTGTTTTTT CASSQALDFTGELFF
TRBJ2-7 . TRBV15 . TGTGCCACCAGCAGAGCTGGATGGGGTTACGAGCAGTACTTC CATSRAGWGYEQYF
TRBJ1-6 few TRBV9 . TGTGCCAGCAGCGTAGTTAGTAATTCACCCCTCCACTTT CASSVVSNSPLHF
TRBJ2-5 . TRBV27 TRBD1 TGTGCCAGCAGCCGAGGGGGCAGGGCCCAAGAGACCCAGTACTTC CASSRGGRAQETQYF
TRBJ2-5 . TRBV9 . TGTGCCAGCAGCGTAGGAGCGGCGGGTCAAGAGACCCAGTACTTC CASSVGAAGQETQYF
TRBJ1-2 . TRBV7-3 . TGTGCCAGCAGCAAGGGGGACTTCGGGGATGGCTACACCTTC CASSKGDFGDGYTF
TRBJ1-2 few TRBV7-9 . TGTGCCAGCAGCGACAGCCGAGGCTACACCTTC CASSDSRGYTF
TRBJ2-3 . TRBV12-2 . TGTGCAAGTCGCTTAGTAGGACAGGCCCCCCTTTGCACAGATACGCAGTATTTT CASRLVGQAPLCTDTQYF
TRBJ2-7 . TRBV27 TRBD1 TGTGCCAGCAGTTCATTCCGGGACAGGGGATTCTACGAGCAGTACTTC CASSSFRDRGFYEQYF
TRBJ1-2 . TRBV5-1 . TGCGCCAGCAGCTTAGGCGGCGGGGATTTAGGCTACACCTTC CASSLGGGDLGYTF
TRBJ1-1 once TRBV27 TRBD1 TGTGCCAGCAGTTACGGGACAGGGAGAAACACTGAAGCTTTCTTT CASSYGTGRNTEAFF
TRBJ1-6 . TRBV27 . TGTGCCAGCAGTTTACGGCCAGGGGCGAATTCACCCCTCCACTTT CASSLRPGANSPLHF
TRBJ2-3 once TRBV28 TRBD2 TGTGCCAGCAAAGCGGGGGGAGGGGAAGATACGCAGTATTTT CASKAGGGEDTQYF
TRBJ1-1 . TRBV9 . TGTGCCAGCAGCCCCTCGGGACAGAACACTGAAGCTTTCTTT CASSPSGQNTEAFF
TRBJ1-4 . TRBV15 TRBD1 TGTGCCACCAGCACCAGGACAGGGGGAAATGAAAAACTGTTTTTT CATSTRTGGNEKLFF
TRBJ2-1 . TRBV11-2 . TGTGCCAGCAGCTTAGACGGGGGAAACAATGAGCAGTTCTTC CASSLDGGNNEQFF
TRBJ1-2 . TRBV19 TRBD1 TGTGCCAGTAGTAATTCCAACAGGGGAGCCTATGGCTACACCTTC CASSNSNRGAYGYTF
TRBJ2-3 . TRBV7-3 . TGTGCCAGCAGCCCTAATGGAGTTCCGCAGTATTTT CASSPNGVPQYF
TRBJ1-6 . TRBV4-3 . TGCGCCAGCAGCCAAGAGTCTGGACCGGGGTCACCCCTCCACTTT CASSQESGPGSPLHF
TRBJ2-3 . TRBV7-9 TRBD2 TGTGCCAGCAGCTTAGAGGGACTAGCGGGGACGCAGTATTTT CASSLEGLAGTQYF
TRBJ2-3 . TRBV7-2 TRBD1 TGTGCCAGCAGCTTAGGTCCGCAGGGGGCCGCAGATACGCAGTATTTT CASSLGPQGAADTQYF
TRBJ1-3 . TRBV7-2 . TGTGCCAGCAGCTTAGTAGGTAGCTCTGGAAACACCATATATTTT CASSLVGSSGNTIYF
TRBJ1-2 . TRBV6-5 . TGTGCCAGCACGAAAACCGGGACGGGCTATGGCTACACCTTC CASTKTGTGYGYTF
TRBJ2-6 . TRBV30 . TGTGCCTGGTGGGGGGATGGGGCCAACGTCCTGACTTTC CAWWGDGANVLTF
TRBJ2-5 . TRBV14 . TGTGCCAGCAGCCAAGCGCTGCCCGGGGAGACCCAGTACTTC CASSQALPGETQYF
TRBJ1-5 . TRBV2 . TGTGCCAGCAGTGACTGGGCGGTCAATCAGCCCCAGCATTTT CASSDWAVNQPQHF
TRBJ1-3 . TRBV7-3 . TGTGCCAGCAGCTTAGACCGAAACACCATATATTTT CASSLDRNTIYF
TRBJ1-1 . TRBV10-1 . TGCGCCAGCAGTGCTAGGGGCCCGAACACTGAAGCTTTCTTT CASSARGPNTEAFF
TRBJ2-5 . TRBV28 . TGTGCCAGCAGTTTACTCCGCTGGGGGACCCAGTACTTC CASSLLRWGTQYF
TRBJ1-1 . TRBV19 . TGTGCCACGACAGCGTCCACTGAAGCTTTCTTT CATTASTEAFF
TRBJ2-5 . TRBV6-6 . TGTGCCAGCAGTTCCCATGGGGAGACCCAGTACTTC CASSSHGETQYF
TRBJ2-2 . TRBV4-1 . TGCGCCAGCAGCCAAACCGCGCTGACAGACACCGGGGAGCTGTTTTTT CASSQTALTDTGELFF
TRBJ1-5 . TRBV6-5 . TGTGCCAGCAGTTATAAGGGGATAAGCAATCAGCCCCAGCATTTT CASSYKGISNQPQHF
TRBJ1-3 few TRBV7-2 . TGTGCCAGCAGCTTAGGGATGGCGGACTCTGGAAACACCATATATTTT CASSLGMADSGNTIYF
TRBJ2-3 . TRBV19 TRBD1 TGTGCCAGTAGCCCGACAGGGGGCACCTTCACAGATACGCAGTATTTT CASSPTGGTFTDTQYF
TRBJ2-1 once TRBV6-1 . TGTGCCAGCAGTGAAGAGGTAGTCTCCCCCTACAATGAGCAGTTCTTC CASSEEVVSPYNEQFF
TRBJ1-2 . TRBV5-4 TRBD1 TGTGCCAGCAGCCTCCTCCACGCGGGACAGGGGTTTAGTGGCTACACCTTC CASSLLHAGQGFSGYTF
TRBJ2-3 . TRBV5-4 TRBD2 TGTGCCAGCAGCTTGAGCGGGGGAGATACGCAGTATTTT CASSLSGGDTQYF
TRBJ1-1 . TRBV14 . TGTGCCAGCAGCCGCTCACCGAACACTGAAGCTTTCTTT CASSRSPNTEAFF
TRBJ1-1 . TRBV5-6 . TGTGCCAGCAGCTTGTGGACGGTGAACACTGAAGCTTTCTTT CASSLWTVNTEAFF
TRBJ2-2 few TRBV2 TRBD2 TGTGCCAGCAGTAGGACTAGCGGGGGTTCAAACACCGGGGAGCTGTTTTTT CASSRTSGGSNTGELFF
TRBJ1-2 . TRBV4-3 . TGCGCCAGCAGCCAAGAAAGGGCCGGCTACACCTTC CASSQERAGYTF
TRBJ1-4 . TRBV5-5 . TGTGCCAGCAGCTTCATGGGTCCCGCAACTAATGAAAAACTGTTTTTT CASSFMGPATNEKLFF
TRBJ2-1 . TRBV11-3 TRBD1 TGTGCCAGCAGCTTAGGAGTCCGGGACAGGGGTAATGAGCAGTTCTTC CASSLGVRDRGNEQFF
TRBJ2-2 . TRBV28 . TGTGCCAGCAGGAGGGGCCCCGGGGAGCTGTTTTTT CASRRGPGELFF
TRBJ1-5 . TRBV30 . TGTGCCTGGAGTGTTGCAGGGAATCAGCCCCAGCATTTT CAWSVAGNQPQHF
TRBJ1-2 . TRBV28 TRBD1 TGTGCCAGCAGCCACGGCTGGGGACAGGGGGTTCATGGCTACACCTTC CASSHGWGQGVHGYTF